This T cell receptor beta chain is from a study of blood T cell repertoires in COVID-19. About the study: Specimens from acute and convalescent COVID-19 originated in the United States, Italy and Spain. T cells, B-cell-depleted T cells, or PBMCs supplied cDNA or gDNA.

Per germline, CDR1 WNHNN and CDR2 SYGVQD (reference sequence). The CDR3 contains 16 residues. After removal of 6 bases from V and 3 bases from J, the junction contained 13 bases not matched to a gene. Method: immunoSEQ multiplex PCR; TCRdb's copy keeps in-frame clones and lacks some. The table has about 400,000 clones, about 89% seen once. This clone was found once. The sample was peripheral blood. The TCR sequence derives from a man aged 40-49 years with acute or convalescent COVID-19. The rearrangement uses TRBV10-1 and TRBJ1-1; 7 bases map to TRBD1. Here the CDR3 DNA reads TGCGCCAGCAGCCAAGACCGGGACAGCCCCTACACTGAAGCTTTCTTT. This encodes CASSQDRDSPYTEAFF.